The next 7 T cell receptor beta chains were all read from a single sample in a study of shared clonotypes between healthy human individuals. The protocol was immunoSEQ multiplex PCR, while the TCRdb copy is restricted to in-frame clones and leaves out a portion. The repertoire includes approximately 1.9 million clones, just over 90% of them detected once, and more than 1.5% sits in the top ten. Naive CD8 cells comprised CD45RO-negative, CCR7-positively selected cells, excluding terminally differentiated effector memory CD45RA+ cells. The sequencing input was naive CD8+ T cells from PBMCs. The receptors originated from a man aged 18-30 years in good health. Some clones in this sample may be carry-over from other donors' samples.

V and J are TRBV2 and TRBJ2-3; D possibly matches TRBD1 or TRBD2 (5 bases each). The CDR3 sequence is 12 residues long. The germline CDR1 and CDR2 sequences are SNHLY and FYNNEI. V was cut by 4 bases and J by 10 bases, with 12 bases left in between. For the CDR3, the DNA is TGTGCCAGCAGTGCCGGCGAGGGACCGCAGTATTTT. Its protein product is CASSAGEGPQYF. The full variable domain, in which reference TRBV2 and TRBJ2-3 provide the parts outside the CDR3, is EPEVTQTPSHQVTQMGQEVILRCVPISNHLYFYWYRQILGQKVEFLVSFYNNEISEKSEIFDDQFSVERPDGSNFTLKIRSTKLEDSAMYFCASSAGEGPQYFGPGTRLTVL.

The CDR3 protein is CASSFGDLPNNEQFF. The CDR3 DNA reads as TGTGCCAGCAGCTTCGGGGACTTACCAAACAATGAGCAGTTCTTC. This sequence joins TRBV7-6 and TRBJ2-1, with a possible D match to TRBD2 (6 bases). The ends were cut back, 3 bases at V and 5 bases at J, with 14 bases in the middle. The V gene's germline CDR1 is SGHVS and CDR2 FNYEAQ. The CDR3 has 15 amino acids. The full variable domain, in which reference TRBV7-6 and TRBJ2-1 provide the parts outside the CDR3, is GAGVSQSPRYKVTKRGQDVALRCDPISGHVSLYWYRQALGQGPEFLTYFNYEAQQDKSGLPNDRFSAERPEGSISTLTIQRTEQRDSAMYRCASSFGDLPNNEQFFGPGTRLTVL.

Concerning this clone itself: The sample contains more than one DNA sequence encoding this CDR3. The chain employs TRBV7-6 and TRBJ1-2, with 8 bases lining up with TRBD1. Germline trimming cut 4 bases from V and 6 bases from J; bases unmatched to any gene: 4. Germline values: CDR1 SGHVS, CDR2 FNYEAQ. The CDR3 is 13 amino acids. The CDR3 coding sequence is TGTGCCAGCAGCTCTGGACAGGGCGATGGCTACACCTTC. It translates to CASSSGQGDGYTF. Combining the CDR3 with reference TRBV7-6 and TRBJ1-2 gives the whole variable domain GAGVSQSPRYKVTKRGQDVALRCDPISGHVSLYWYRQALGQGPEFLTYFNYEAQQDKSGLPNDRFSAERPEGSISTLTIQRTEQRDSAMYRCASSSGQGDGYTFGSGTRLTVV.

About this clone itself: Other DNA sequences from this sample encode an identical CDR3 as well. The CDR3 is CASSQERSSGNTIYF. DNA of the CDR3: TGCGCCAGCAGCCAAGAGAGGAGCTCTGGAAACACCATATATTTT. This chain connects TRBV4-3 to TRBJ1-3, with no clear D. The germline V gene encodes CDR1 LGHNA and CDR2 YSLEER. This CDR3 has 15 amino acids. The V gene lost 0 bases and the J gene lost 0 bases, with 6 bases spanning the gap.

V and J are TRBV10-2 and TRBJ1-1, with D possibly TRBD1 on 6 matching bases. Trimming took off 7 bases at V and 3 bases at J, with 9 bases between the two ends. This CDR3 comprises 12 residues. In germline, CDR1 is WSHSY, CDR2 SAAADI. CDR3 region: CASTGTHTEAFF. In DNA form, the CDR3 reads TGCGCCAGCACCGGGACACACACTGAAGCTTTCTTT.

The chain combines TRBV28 with TRBJ1-1, with D perhaps matching TRBD1 (5 bases). The V gene lost 4 bases and the J gene lost 1 base, with 13 bases spanning the gap. There are 15 residues in the CDR3. From germline, CDR1 is MDHEN and CDR2 SYDVKM. CDR3 nucleotides: TGTGCCAGCAGTTCCTACCGGGGGGAGAACACTGAAGCTTTCTTT. It translates to CASSSYRGENTEAFF.

The chain joins TRBV28 to TRBJ2-7, with D perhaps assigned TRBD1 or TRBD2 (6 bases each). Germline V CDR1 and CDR2: MDHEN, SYDVKM. V was pared by 7 bases and J by 5 bases, with 18 bases between. The CDR3 length is 14 residues. The CDR3 region has the DNA TGTGCCAGCAACGCTCGGGGGCTCGGGGACGAGCAGTACTTC. It specifies CASNARGLGDEQYF.